This T cell receptor (beta chain) comes out of a study of blood T cell repertoires in COVID-19. Overall study: Both acute and convalescent COVID-19 samples were obtained from the United States, Italy and Spain. Sample material is recorded as cDNA or gDNA derived from T cells, B-cell-depleted T cells, or PBMCs.

Produced via immunoSEQ multiplex PCR; TCRdb's table is partial and in-frame only. The sample records a few hundred thousand clones, around 89% being singletons. This clone appeared a single time. The sequence was collected from a man between 35 and 55 years old with acute or convalescent COVID-19. The sequenced sample was peripheral blood.

The CDR3 loop is CASSLALAGDEQYF. CDR3 DNA sequence: TGCGCCAGCAGCTTGGCACTAGCGGGAGACGAGCAGTACTTC. The chain couples TRBV5-1 to TRBJ2-7; 11 nucleotides agree with TRBD2. V trimming: 0 bases; J trimming: 5 bases; junction bases outside the gene matches: 1. The CDR3 is made up of 14 amino acids. CDR1 and CDR2 (germline): SGHRS, YFSETQ.